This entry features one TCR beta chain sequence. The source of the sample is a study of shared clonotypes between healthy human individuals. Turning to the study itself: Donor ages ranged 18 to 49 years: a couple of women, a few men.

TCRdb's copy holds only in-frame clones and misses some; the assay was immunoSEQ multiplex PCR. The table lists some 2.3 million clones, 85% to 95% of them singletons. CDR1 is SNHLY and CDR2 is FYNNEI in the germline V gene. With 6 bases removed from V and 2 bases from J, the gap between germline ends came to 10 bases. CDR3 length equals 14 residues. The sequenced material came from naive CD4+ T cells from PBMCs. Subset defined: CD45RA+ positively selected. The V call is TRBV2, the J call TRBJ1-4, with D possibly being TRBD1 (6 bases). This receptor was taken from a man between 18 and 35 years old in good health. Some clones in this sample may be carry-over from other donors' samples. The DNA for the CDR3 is TGTGCCAGCAGGGCGGGGGGCACTAATGAAAAACTGTTTTTT. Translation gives CASRAGGTNEKLFF.